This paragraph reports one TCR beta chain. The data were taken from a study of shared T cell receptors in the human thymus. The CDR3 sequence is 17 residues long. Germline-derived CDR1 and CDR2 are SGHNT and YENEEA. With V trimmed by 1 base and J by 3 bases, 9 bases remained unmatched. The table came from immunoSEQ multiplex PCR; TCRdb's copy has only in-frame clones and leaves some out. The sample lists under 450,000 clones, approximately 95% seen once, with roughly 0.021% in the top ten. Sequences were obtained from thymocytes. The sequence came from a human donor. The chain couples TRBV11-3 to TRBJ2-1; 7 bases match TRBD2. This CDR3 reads CASSLGRPAGLYNEQFF. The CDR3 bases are TGTGCCAGCAGCTTAGGACGACCAGCGGGACTCTACAATGAGCAGTTCTTC.